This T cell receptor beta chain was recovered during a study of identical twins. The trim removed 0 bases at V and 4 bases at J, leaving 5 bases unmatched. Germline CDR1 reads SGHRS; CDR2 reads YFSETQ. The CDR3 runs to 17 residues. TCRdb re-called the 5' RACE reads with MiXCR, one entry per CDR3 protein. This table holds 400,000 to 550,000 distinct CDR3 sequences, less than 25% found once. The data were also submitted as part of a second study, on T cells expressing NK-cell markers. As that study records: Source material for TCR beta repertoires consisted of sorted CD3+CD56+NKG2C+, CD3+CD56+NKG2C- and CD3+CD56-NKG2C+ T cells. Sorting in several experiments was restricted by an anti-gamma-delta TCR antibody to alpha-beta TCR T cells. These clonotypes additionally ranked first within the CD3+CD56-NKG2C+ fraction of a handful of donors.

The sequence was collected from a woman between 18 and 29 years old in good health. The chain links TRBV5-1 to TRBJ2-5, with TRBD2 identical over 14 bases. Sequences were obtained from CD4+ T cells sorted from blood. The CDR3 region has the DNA TGCGCCAGCAGCTTGGAGGGACTAGCGGGAGTCGGAGAGACCCAGTACTTC. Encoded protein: CASSLEGLAGVGETQYF.